This TCR beta chain was sequenced in a study of T cells in Graves' hyperthyroidism and ophthalmopathy. The CDR3 is made up of 17 amino acids. Germline trimming cut 2 bases from V and 5 bases from J; bases unmatched to any gene: 11. Germline CDR1 and CDR2: MNHNS and SASEGT. This clonotype has a count of ten or more. TCR beta CDR3 region amplification was performed from RNA transcripts. RT-PCR in the first round (using the HTBI primer set) targeted the TCR CDR3. One entry per CDR3 protein results from TCRdb running MiXCR on the multiplex PCR reads. The sample carries roughly 400,000 distinct CDR3 sequences, roughly 14% recorded once. Patients aged 18 to 65 had newly diagnosed hyperthyroidism that had lasted under 2 months.

The material sequenced was blood. V usage is TRBV6-1 and J usage is TRBJ1-4; 7 nucleotides match TRBD1. This TCR was sampled from a woman aged 18-29 years with Graves' hyperthyroidism that later progressed to Graves' ophthalmopathy. The CDR3 nucleotides read TGTGCCAGCAGTGAAATCGGGGTGACAGGGCGGAATGAAAAACTGTTTTTT. Translated, it gives CASSEIGVTGRNEKLFF.